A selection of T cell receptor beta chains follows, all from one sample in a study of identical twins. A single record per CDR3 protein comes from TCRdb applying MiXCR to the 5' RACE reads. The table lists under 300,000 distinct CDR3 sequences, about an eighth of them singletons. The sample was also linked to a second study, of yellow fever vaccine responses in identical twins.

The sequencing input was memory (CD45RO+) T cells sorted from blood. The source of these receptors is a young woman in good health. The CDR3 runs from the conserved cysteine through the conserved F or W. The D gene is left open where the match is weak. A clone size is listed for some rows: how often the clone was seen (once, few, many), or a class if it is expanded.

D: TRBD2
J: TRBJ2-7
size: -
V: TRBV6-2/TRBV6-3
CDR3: CASPGGGAGYEQYF
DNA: TGTGCCTCTCCCGGGGGGGGAGCAGGCTACGAGCAGTACTTC

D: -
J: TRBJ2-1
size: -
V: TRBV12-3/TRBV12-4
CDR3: CASSVQVGNEQFF
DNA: TGTGCCAGCAGTGTACAGGTGGGGAATGAGCAGTTCTTC

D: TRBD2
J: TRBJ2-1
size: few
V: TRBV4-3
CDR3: CASSQDSGGNNEQFF
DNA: TGCGCCAGCAGCCAAGACAGCGGGGGAAACAATGAGCAGTTCTTC

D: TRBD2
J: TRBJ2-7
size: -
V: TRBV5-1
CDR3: CASSLVRAGEQYF
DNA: TGCGCCAGCAGCTTGGTCCGAGCGGGGGAGCAGTACTTC

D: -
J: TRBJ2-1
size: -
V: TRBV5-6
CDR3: CASSLVGGFPYNEQFF
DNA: TGTGCCAGCAGCTTGGTAGGCGGATTCCCCTACAATGAGCAGTTCTTC

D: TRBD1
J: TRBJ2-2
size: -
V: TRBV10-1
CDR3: CASSANRGQGELFF
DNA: TGCGCCAGCAGTGCCAACAGGGGGCAAGGGGAGCTGTTTTTT

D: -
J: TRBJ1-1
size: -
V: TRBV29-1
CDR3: CSVEVYSEAFF
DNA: TGCAGCGTTGAAGTGTACAGTGAAGCTTTCTTT

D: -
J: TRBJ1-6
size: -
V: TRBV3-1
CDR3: CASSPSVRAYNSPLHF
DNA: TGTGCCAGCAGCCCAAGCGTTCGGGCCTATAATTCACCCCTCCACTTT

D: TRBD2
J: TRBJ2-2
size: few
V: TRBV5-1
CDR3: CASSPGDYYTGELFF
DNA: TGCGCCAGCAGCCCGGGGGACTATTACACCGGGGAGCTGTTTTTT

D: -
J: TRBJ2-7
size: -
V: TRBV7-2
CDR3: CASSLIPYEQYF
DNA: TGTGCCAGCAGCTTGATCCCCTACGAGCAGTACTTC

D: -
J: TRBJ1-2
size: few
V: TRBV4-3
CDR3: CASSRTEDYGYTF
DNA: TGCGCCAGCAGCCGGACGGAAGATTATGGCTACACCTTC

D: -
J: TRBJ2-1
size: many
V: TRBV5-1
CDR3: CASNSQQNNEQFF
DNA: TGCGCCAGCAACTCACAGCAGAACAATGAGCAGTTCTTC

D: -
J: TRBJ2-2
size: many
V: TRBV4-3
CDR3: CASSQGELGTGELFF
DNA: TGCGCCAGCAGCCAAGGGGAACTTGGGACCGGGGAGCTGTTTTTT

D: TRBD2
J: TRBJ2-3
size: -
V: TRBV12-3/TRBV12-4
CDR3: CTLSLTSGVVFGTDTQYF
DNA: TGTACCCTCAGCCTAACTAGCGGGGTGGTTTTTGGCACAGATACGCAGTATTTT

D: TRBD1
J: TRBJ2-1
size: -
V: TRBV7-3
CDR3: CASSYSWGQGNNEQFF
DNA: TGTGCCAGCAGCTATTCCTGGGGACAGGGGAACAATGAGCAGTTCTTC

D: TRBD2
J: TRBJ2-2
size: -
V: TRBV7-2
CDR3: CASSLVAGVNTGELFF
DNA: TGTGCCAGCAGCTTAGTAGCGGGAGTTAACACCGGGGAGCTGTTTTTT

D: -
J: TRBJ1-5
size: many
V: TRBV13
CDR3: CASSHLKDQPQHF
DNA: TGTGCCAGCAGCCACTTAAAGGACCAGCCCCAGCATTTT

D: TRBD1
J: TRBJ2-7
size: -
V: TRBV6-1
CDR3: CASSATRDRGNEQYF
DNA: TGTGCCAGCAGTGCAACCCGGGACAGGGGCAACGAGCAGTACTTC

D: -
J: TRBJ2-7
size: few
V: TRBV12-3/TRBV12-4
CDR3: CASTLGRGRQYF
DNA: TGTGCCAGCACCCTGGGTAGGGGAAGGCAGTACTTC

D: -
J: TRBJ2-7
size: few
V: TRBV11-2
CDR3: CASSLGGTKASYEQYF
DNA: TGTGCCAGCAGCTTAGGAGGTACCAAAGCGTCTTACGAGCAGTACTTC

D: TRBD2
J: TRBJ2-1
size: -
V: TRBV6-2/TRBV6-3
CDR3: CASLSGRLPFF
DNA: TGTGCCAGCCTTAGCGGGAGGTTGCCGTTCTTC

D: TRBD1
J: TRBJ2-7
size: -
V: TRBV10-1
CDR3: CASSGQGAYEQYF
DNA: TGCGCCAGCAGTGGACAGGGGGCCTACGAGCAGTACTTC

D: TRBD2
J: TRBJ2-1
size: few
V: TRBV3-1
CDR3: CASSQDRRAGGYNEQFF
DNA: TGTGCCAGCAGCCAAGATAGGAGGGCGGGGGGATACAATGAGCAGTTCTTC

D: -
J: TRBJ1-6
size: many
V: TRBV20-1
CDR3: CSASIERGGDSPLHF
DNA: TGCAGTGCTTCAATCGAGCGGGGAGGGGATTCACCCCTCCACTTT

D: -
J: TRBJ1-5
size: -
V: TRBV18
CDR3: CASSPENQPQHF
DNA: TGTGCCAGCTCACCAGAGAATCAGCCCCAGCATTTT

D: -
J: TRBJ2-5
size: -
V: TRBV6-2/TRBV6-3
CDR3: CASRRLGVETQYF
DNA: TGTGCCAGCAGGCGCCTAGGGGTTGAGACCCAGTACTTC

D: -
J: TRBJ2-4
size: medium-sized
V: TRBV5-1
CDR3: CASSYRQGLAKNIQYF
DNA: TGCGCCAGCAGCTACCGACAGGGACTAGCCAAAAACATTCAGTACTTC

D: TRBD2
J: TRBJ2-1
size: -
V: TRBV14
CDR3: CASSQAGRYEQFF
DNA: TGTGCCAGCAGCCAAGCCGGGAGGTATGAGCAGTTCTTC

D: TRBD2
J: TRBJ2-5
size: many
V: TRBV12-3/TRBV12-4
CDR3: CASSLRGLAGEETQYF
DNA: TGTGCCAGCAGTTTGAGGGGACTAGCGGGAGAAGAGACCCAGTACTTC

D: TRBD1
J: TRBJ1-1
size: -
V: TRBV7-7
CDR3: CASSLFPQGQMNTEAFF
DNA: TGTGCTAGCAGCTTATTTCCCCAGGGACAGATGAACACTGAAGCTTTCTTT

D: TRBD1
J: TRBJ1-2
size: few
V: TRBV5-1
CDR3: CASRTPTGTGRNYGYTF
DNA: TGCGCCAGCAGAACGCCCACCGGGACAGGGAGGAACTATGGCTACACCTTC

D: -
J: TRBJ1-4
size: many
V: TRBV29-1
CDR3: CSVEEGANEKLFF
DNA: TGCAGCGTTGAAGAAGGGGCTAATGAAAAACTGTTTTTT

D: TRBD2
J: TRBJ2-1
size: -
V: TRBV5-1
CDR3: CASRPSGSIYEQFF
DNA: TGCGCCAGCAGACCTAGCGGGAGTATCTATGAGCAGTTCTTC

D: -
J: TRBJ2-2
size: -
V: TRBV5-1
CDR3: CASSLVFQTTGELFF
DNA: TGCGCCAGCAGCTTGGTTTTCCAAACTACCGGGGAGCTGTTTTTT

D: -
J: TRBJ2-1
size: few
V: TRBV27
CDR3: CASSLAVMLVPYNEQFF
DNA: TGTGCCAGCAGTTTAGCTGTAATGCTAGTTCCCTACAATGAGCAGTTCTTC

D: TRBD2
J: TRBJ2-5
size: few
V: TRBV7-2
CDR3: CASSLSGRPEETQYF
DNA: TGTGCCAGCAGCCTCAGCGGGAGGCCCGAAGAGACCCAGTACTTC

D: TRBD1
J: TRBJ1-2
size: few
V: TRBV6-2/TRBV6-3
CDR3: CASRGQGGGYGYTF
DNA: TGTGCCAGCAGGGGACAGGGAGGGGGCTATGGCTACACCTTC

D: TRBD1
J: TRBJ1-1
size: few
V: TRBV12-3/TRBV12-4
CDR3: CASSLGQGGNTEAFF
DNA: TGTGCCAGCAGTTTGGGACAGGGGGGTAACACTGAAGCTTTCTTT

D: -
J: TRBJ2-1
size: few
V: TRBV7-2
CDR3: CASSLVRDYEQFF
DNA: TGTGCCAGCAGCTTAGTTCGCGACTATGAGCAGTTCTTC

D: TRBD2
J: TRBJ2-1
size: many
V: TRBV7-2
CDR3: CASSIDPSGRGFF
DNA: TGTGCCAGCAGCATCGATCCCTCAGGGAGGGGGTTCTTC

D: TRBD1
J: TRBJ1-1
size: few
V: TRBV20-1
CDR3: CSAGDRGNTEAFF
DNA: TGCAGTGCAGGGGACAGGGGCAACACTGAAGCTTTCTTT

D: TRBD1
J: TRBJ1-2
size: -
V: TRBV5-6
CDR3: CASSFPGQGAGYTF
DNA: TGTGCCAGCAGCTTTCCGGGACAGGGGGCTGGCTACACCTTC

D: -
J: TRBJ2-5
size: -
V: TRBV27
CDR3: CASSLQARGETQYF
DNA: TGTGCCAGCAGTTTACAAGCAAGGGGGGAGACCCAGTACTTC

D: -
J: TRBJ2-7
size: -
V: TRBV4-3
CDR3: CASSQAEGTSYEQYF
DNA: TGCGCCAGCAGCCAAGCTGAGGGAACCTCCTACGAGCAGTACTTC

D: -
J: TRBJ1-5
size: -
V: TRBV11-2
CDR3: CASSLDWRINQPQHF
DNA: TGTGCCAGCAGCTTAGATTGGAGGATCAATCAGCCCCAGCATTTT

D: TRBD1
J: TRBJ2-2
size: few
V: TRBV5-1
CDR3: CASSFTGGSNTGELFF
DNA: TGCGCCAGCAGCTTCACAGGGGGGTCGAACACCGGGGAGCTGTTTTTT

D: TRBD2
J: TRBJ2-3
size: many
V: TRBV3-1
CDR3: CASSPSGGAGDTQYF
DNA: TGTGCCAGCAGCCCTAGCGGGGGGGCCGGGGATACGCAGTATTTT

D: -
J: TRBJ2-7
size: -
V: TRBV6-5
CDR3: CASSYVGSYEQYF
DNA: TGTGCCAGCAGTTACGTGGGGTCCTACGAGCAGTACTTC

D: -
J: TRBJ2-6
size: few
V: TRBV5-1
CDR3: CASSFQQTTSGANVLTF
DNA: TGCGCCAGCAGCTTTCAGCAAACCACCTCTGGGGCCAACGTCCTGACTTTC

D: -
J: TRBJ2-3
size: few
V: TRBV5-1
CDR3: CASSLVGLTISSDTQYF
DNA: TGCGCCAGCAGCTTGGTGGGACTGACTATAAGTAGCGATACGCAGTATTTT

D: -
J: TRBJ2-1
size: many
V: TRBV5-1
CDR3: CASSETGRPYNEQFF
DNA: TGCGCCAGCAGCGAGACAGGGAGGCCCTACAATGAGCAGTTCTTC

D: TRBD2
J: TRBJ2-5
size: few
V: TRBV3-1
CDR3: CASSQGLAGRQETQYF
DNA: TGTGCCAGCAGCCAAGGACTAGCGGGTCGACAAGAGACCCAGTACTTC

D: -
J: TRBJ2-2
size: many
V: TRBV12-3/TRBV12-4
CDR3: CASSLQRSDRELFF
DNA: TGTGCCAGCAGTTTACAGCGGTCCGACCGGGAGCTGTTTTTT

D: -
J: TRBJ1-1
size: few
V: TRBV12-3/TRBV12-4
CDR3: CASTLAGHMNTEAFF
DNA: TGTGCCAGCACCTTAGCAGGACATATGAACACTGAAGCTTTCTTT